This TCR beta chain was sequenced for a study of CD8 T cells in Susac syndrome. With random hexamers, about 0.45 to 1 ug RNA was reverse transcribed. Multiplex PCR with immunoSEQ amplified the TCR beta CDR3 across 54 Vbeta and 13 Jbeta. In TCRdb, the immunoSEQ multiplex PCR reads were re-called with MiXCR into one record per CDR3 protein. The repertoire consists of approximately 160,000 distinct CDR3 sequences, with about 91% occurring once and the leading ten covering around 0.075%. The V and J ends lost 5 bases and 1 base respectively, with 12 bases between them. In germline, CDR1 is SGHTA, CDR2 FQGNSA. The CDR3 contains 14 residues. A note on this clonotype: Its antigen is currently unknown.

Study conclusions and caveats: Acknowledgment was made by the study that its TCR sequencing and HLA analysis involved a relatively small number of individuals.

Controls were healthy donors (matched for age and sex). Sequenced sample: CD4+ T cells from PBMCs. The TCR originated in a human donor in good health. The chain links TRBV7-2 to TRBJ2-7; D is ambiguous. CDR3 coding DNA: TGTGCCAGCAGCCAAGACTGGTTTTCCTACGAGCAGTACTTC. Its protein is CASSQDWFSYEQYF.